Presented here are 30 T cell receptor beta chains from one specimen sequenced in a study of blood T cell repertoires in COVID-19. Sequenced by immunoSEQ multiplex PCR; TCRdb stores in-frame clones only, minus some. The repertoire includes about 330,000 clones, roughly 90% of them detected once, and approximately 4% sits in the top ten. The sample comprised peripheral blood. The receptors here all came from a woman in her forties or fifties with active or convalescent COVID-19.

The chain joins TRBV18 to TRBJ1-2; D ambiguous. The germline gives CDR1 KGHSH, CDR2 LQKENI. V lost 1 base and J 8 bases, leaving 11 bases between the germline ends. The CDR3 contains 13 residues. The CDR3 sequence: CASSPREADGYTF. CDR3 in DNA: TGTGCCAGCTCACCACGGGAGGCGGACGGCTACACCTTC.

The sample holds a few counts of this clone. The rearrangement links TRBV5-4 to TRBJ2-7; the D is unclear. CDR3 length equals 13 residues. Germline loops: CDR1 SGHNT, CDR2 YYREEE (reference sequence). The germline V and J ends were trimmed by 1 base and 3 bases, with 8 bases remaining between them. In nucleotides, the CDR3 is TGTGCCAGCAGCTTGCGAGGCGTCTACGAGCAGTACTTC. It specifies CASSLRGVYEQYF.

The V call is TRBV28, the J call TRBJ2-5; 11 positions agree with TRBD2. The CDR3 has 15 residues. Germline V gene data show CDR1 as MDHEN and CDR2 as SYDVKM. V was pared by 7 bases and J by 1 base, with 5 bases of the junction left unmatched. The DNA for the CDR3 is TGTGCCAGCACCACTAGCGGGAGCTTCCAAGAGACCCAGTACTTC. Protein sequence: CASTTSGSFQETQYF.

CDR3 in DNA: TGTGCCAGCAGCCAAACCTGGGGGGGGCCTGGAAACACCATATATTTT. As protein: CASSQTWGGPGNTIYF. The chain combines TRBV3-1 (or the pseudogene TRBV3-2) with TRBJ1-3; a possible D gene is TRBD1 (6 bases). CDR3 length equals 16 residues. Germline CDR1 is LGHDT and CDR2 is YNNKEL (reference sequence). V was clipped by 2 bases and J by 2 bases, with 13 bases between them.

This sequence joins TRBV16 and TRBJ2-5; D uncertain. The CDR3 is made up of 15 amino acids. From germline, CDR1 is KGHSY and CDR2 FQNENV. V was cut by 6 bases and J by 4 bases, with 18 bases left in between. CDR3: CASSRLRGAVETQYF. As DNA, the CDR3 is TGTGCCAGCAGTCGACTGCGAGGAGCCGTAGAGACCCAGTACTTC. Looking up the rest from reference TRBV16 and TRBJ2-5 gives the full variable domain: GEEVAQTPKHLVRGEGQKAKLYCAPIKGHSYVFWYQQVLKNEFKFLISFQNENVFDETGMPKERFSAKCLPNSPCSLEIQATKLEDSAVYFCASSRLRGAVETQYFGPGTRLLVL.

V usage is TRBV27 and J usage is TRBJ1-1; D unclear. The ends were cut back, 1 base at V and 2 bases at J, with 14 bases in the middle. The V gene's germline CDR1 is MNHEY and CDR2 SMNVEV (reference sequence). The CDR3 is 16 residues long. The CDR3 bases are TGTGCCAGCAGTTTATATTCTTACGGGTCAAACACTGAAGCTTTCTTT. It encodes CASSLYSYGSNTEAFF.

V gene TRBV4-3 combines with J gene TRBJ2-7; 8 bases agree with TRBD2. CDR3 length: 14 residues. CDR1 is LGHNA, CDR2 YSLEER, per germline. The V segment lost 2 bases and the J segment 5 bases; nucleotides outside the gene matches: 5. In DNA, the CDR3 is TGCGCCAGCAGCCAACAGCGGGGGATAGACGAGCAGTACTTC. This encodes CASSQQRGIDEQYF.

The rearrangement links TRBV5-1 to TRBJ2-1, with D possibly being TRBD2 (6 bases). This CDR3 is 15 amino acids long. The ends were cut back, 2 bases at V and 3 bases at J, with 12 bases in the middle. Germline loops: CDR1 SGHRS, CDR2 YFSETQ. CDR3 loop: CASSLHSGGYNEQFF. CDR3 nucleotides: TGCGCCAGCAGCTTACACTCCGGGGGCTACAATGAGCAGTTCTTC. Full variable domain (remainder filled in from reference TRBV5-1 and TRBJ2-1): KAGVTQTPRYLIKTRGQQVTLSCSPISGHRSVSWYQQTPGQGLQFLFEYFSETQRNKGNFPGRFSGRQFSNSRSEMNVSTLELGDSALYLCASSLHSGGYNEQFFGPGTRLTVL.

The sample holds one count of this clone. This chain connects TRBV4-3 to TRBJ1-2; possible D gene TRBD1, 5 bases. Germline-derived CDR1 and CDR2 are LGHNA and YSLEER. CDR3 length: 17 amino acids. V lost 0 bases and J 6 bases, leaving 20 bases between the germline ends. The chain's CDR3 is CASSQDRGARQRDGYTF. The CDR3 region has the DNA TGCGCCAGCAGCCAAGATCGCGGCGCCCGACAGAGAGATGGCTACACCTTC.

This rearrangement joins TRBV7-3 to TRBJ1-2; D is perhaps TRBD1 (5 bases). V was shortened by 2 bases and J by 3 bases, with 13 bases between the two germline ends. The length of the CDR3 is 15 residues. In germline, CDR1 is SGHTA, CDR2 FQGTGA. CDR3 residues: CASSLDSLGDYGYTF. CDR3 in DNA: TGTGCCAGCAGCTTAGACTCTCTAGGGGACTATGGCTACACCTTC.

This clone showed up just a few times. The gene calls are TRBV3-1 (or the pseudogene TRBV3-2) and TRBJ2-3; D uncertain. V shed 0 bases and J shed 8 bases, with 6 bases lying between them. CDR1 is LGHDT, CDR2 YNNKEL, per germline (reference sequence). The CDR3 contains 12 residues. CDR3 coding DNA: TGTGCCAGCAGCCAAGATCTAGGTACGCAGTATTTT. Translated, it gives CASSQDLGTQYF.

The CDR3 reads CASCLDSSYTEAFF. The CDR3 nucleotides read TGTGCCAGCTGCCTCGACAGCAGCTATACTGAAGCTTTCTTT. The chain joins TRBV18 to TRBJ1-1; tentatively, D is TRBD1 (5 bases). The CDR3 is made up of 14 amino acids. The V end lost 7 bases, the J end lost 5 bases, and 17 bases lay between the germline ends. CDR1 KGHSH and CDR2 LQKENI come from the germline V gene.

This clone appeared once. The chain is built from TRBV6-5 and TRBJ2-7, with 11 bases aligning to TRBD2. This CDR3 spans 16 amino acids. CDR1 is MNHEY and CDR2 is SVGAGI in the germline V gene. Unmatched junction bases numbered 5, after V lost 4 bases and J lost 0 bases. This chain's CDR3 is CASSSRLAGSSYEQYF. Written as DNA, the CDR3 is TGTGCCAGCAGTTCCCGACTAGCGGGGTCCTCCTACGAGCAGTACTTC.

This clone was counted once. The CDR3, as DNA: TGTGCCAGCAGGCCACAGGGGCAGACCGGGGAGCTGTTTTTT. Its protein product is CASRPQGQTGELFF. This rearrangement joins TRBV6-5 to TRBJ2-2, with 7 bases fitting TRBD1. In germline, CDR1 is MNHEY, CDR2 SVGAGI. The CDR3 runs to 14 residues. V was clipped by 6 bases and J by 5 bases; unmatched bases: 6.

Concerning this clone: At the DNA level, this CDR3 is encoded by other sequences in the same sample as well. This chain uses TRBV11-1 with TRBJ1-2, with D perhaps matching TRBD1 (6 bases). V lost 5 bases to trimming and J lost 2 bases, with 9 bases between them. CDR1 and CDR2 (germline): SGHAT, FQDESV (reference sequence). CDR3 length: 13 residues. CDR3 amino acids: CASSRDRNYGYTF. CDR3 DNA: TGTGCCAGCAGCAGAGACAGGAACTATGGCTACACCTTC. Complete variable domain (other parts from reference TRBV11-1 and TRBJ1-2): EAEVAQSPRYKITEKSQAVAFWCDPISGHATLYWYRQILGQGPELLVQFQDESVVDDSQLPKDRFSAERLKGVDSTLKIQPAELGDSAMYLCASSRDRNYGYTFGSGTRLTVV.

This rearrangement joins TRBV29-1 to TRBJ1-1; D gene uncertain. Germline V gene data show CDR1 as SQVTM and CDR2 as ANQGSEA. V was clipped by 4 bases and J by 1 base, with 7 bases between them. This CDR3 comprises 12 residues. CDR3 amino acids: CSVGGKNTEAFF. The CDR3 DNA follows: TGCAGCGTTGGAGGTAAGAACACTGAAGCTTTCTTT.

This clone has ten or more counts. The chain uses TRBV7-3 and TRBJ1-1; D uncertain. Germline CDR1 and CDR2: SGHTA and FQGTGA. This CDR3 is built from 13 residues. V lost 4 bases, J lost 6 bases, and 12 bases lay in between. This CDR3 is CASSSQRGAEAFF. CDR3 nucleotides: TGTGCCAGCAGCTCCCAGCGAGGAGCTGAAGCTTTCTTT. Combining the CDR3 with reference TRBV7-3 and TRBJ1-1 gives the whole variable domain GAGVSQTPSNKVTEKGKYVELRCDPISGHTALYWYRQSLGQGPEFLIYFQGTGAADDSGLPNDRFFAVRPEGSVSTLKIQRTERGDSAVYLCASSSQRGAEAFFGQGTRLTVV.

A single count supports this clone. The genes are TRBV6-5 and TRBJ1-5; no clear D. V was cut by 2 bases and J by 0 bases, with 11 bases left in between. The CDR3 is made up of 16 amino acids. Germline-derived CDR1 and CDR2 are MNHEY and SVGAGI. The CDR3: CASSYGPGYSNQPQHF. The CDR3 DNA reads TGTGCCAGCAGTTACGGGCCGGGATATAGCAATCAGCCCCAGCATTTT.

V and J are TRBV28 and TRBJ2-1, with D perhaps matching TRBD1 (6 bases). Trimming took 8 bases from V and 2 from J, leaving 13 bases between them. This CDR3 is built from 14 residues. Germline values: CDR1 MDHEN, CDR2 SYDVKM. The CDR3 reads CASVPDSPYNEQFF. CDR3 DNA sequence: TGTGCCAGCGTCCCGGACAGTCCCTACAATGAGCAGTTCTTC. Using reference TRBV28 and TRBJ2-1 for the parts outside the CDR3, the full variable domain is DVKVTQSSRYLVKRTGEKVFLECVQDMDHENMFWYRQDPGLGLRLIYFSYDVKMKEKGDIPEGYSVSREKKERFSLILESASTNQTSMYLCASVPDSPYNEQFFGPGTRLTVL.

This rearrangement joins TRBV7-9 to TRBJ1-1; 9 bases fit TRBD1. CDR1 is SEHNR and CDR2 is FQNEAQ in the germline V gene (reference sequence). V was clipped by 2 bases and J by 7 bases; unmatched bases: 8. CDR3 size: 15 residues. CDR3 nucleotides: TGTGCCAGCAGCTTACAGCCTACAGGGGGCTTTGAAGCTTTCTTT. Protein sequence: CASSLQPTGGFEAFF.

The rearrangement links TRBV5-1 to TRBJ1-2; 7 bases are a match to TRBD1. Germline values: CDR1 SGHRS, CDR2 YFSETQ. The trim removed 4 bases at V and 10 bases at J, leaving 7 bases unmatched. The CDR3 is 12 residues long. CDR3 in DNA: TGCGCCAGCAGCCCAGACAGGGCCTACTACACCTTC. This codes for CASSPDRAYYTF.

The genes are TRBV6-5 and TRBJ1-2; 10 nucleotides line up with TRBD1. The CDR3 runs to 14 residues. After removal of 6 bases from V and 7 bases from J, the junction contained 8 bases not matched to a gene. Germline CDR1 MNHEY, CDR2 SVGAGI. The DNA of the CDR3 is TGTGCCAGCAGGGGGACAGGGGACCGAGCTGGCTACACCTTC. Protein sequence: CASRGTGDRAGYTF.

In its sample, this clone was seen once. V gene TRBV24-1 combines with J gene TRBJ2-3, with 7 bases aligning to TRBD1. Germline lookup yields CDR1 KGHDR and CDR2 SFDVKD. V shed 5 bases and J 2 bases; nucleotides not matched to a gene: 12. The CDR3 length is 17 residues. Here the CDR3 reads CATSGKGGTLSTDTQYF. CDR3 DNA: TGTGCCACCAGTGGCAAAGGGGGCACTCTTTCCACAGATACGCAGTATTTT.

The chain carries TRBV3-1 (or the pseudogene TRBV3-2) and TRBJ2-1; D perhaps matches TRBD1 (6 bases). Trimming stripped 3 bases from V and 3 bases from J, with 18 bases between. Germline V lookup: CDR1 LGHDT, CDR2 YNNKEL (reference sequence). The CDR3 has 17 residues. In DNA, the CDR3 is TGTGCCAGCAGCCAGCTACCGGACAGCTCCTACTACAATGAGCAGTTCTTC. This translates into CASSQLPDSSYYNEQFF.

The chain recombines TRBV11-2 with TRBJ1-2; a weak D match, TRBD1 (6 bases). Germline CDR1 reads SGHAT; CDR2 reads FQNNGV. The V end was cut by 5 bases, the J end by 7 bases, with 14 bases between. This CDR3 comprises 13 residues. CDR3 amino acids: CASSLDSIAGYTF. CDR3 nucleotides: TGTGCCAGCAGCCTGGACAGCATAGCTGGCTACACCTTC.

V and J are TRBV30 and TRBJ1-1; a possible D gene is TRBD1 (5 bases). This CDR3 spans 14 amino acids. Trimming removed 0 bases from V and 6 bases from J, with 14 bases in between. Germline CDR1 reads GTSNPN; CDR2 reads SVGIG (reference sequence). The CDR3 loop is CAWSVPREGPEAFF. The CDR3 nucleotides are TGTGCCTGGAGTGTCCCCAGGGAAGGGCCTGAAGCTTTCTTT.

CDR3 protein: CASWTASLEAFF. Here the CDR3 DNA reads TGTGCCAGCTGGACAGCGAGCCTCGAAGCTTTCTTT. The V gene is TRBV19, the J gene TRBJ1-1; maybe TRBD1 (6 bases). This CDR3 contains 12 residues. Germline V gives CDR1 LNHDA, CDR2 SQIVND (reference sequence). The V end was cut by 9 bases, the J end by 8 bases, with 16 bases between.

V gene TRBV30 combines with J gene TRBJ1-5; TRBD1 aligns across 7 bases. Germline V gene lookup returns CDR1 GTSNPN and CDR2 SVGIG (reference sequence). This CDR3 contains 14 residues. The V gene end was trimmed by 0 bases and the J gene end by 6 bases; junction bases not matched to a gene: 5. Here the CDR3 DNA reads TGTGCCTGGAGTGTCGGCAGGGGGACTCAGCCCCAGCATTTT. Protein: CAWSVGRGTQPQHF.

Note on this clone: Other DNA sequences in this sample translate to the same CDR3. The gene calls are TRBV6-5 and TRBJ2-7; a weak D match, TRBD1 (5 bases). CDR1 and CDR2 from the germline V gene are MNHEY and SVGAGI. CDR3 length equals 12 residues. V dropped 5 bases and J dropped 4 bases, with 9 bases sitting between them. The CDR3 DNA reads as TGTGCCAGCAGTCTTGACAGATACGAGCAGTACTTC. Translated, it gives CASSLDRYEQYF.

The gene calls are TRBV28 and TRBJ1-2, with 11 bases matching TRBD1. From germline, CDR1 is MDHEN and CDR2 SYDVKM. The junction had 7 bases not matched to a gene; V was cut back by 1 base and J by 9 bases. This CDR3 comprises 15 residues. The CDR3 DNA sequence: TGTGCCAGCAGTTTATACCCCGGACAGGGGGCGAGCTACACCTTC. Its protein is CASSLYPGQGASYTF.